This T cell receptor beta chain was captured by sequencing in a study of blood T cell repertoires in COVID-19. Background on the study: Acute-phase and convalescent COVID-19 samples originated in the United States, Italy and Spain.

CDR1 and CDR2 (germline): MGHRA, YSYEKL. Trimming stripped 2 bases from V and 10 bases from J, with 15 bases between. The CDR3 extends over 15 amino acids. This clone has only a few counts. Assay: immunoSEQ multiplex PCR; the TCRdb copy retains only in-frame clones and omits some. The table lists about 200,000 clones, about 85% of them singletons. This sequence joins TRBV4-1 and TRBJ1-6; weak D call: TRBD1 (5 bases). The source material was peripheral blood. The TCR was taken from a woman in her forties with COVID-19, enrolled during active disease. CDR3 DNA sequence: TGCGCCAGCAGCCAAATCACGGCCACAGGATCACCCCTCCACTTT. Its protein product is CASSQITATGSPLHF.